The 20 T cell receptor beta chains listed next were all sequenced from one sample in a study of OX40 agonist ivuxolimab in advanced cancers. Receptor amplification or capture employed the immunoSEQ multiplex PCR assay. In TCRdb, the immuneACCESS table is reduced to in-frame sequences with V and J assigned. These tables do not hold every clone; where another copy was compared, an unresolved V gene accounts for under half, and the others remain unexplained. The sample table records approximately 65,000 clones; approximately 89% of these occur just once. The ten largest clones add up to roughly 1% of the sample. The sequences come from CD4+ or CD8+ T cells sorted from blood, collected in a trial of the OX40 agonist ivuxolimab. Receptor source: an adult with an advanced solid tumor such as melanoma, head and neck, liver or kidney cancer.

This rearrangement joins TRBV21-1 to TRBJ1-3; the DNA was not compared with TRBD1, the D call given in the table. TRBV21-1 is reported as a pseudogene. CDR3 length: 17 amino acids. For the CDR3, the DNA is TGTGCCAGCAGCAAAAGCCTCCGTCCAGGGTATGGAAACACCATATATTTT. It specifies CASSKSLRPGYGNTIYF.

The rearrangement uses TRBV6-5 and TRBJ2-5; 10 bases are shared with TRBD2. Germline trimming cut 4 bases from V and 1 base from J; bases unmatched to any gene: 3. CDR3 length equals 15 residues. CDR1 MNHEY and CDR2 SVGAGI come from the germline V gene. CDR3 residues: CASSSIAGGQETQYF. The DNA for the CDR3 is TGTGCCAGCAGTTCTATAGCGGGGGGCCAAGAGACCCAGTACTTC.

In nucleotides, the CDR3 is TGCGCCAGCAGTAAAGGGAGCCGATCTGCGAACACCGGGGAGCTGTTTTTT. It is translated as CASSKGSRSANTGELFF. The V and J genes are TRBV5-1 and TRBJ2-2; possibly TRBD2 for D (5 bases). The CDR3 has 17 amino acids. Trimming shortened V by 5 bases and J by 0 bases, and 17 bases separated the two germline ends. CDR1 and CDR2 (germline): SGHRS, YFSETQ.

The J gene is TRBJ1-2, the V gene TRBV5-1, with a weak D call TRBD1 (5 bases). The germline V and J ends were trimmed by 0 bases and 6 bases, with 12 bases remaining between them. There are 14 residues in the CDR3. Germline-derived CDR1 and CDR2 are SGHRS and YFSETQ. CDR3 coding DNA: TGCGCCAGCAGCTTGGCTCCCAGACAGAATGGCTACACCTTC. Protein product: CASSLAPRQNGYTF.

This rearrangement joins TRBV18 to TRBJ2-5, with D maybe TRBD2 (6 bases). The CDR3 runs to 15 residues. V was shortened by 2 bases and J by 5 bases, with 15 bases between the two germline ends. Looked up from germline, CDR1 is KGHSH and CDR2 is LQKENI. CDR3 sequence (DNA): TGTGCCAGCTCACCAATGGAGGGGTCCGTTGAGACCCAGTACTTC. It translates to CASSPMEGSVETQYF.

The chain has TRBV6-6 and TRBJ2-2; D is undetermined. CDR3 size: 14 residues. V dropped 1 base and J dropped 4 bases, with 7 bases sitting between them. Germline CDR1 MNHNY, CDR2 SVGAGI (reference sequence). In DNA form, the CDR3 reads TGTGCCAGCAGTTACTTCGGGTCCACCGGGGAGCTGTTTTTT. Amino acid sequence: CASSYFGSTGELFF.

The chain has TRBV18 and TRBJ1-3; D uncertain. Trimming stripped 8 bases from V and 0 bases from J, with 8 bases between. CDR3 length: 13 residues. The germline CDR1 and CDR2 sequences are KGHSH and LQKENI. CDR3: CASGPSSGNTIYF. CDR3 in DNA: TGTGCCAGCGGACCGAGCTCTGGAAACACCATATATTTT.

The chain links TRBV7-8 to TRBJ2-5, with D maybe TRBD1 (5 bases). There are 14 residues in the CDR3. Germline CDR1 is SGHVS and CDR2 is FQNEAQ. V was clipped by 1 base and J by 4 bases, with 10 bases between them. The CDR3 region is CASSLEHQGETQYF. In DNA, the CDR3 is TGTGCCAGCAGCTTAGAGCACCAGGGAGAGACCCAGTACTTC.

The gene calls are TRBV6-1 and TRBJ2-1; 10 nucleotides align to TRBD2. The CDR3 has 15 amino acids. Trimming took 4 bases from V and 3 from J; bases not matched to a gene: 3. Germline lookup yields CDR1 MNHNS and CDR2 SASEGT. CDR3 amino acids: CASSALAGGYNEQFF. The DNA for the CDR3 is TGTGCCAGCAGTGCGTTAGCGGGGGGCTACAATGAGCAGTTCTTC.

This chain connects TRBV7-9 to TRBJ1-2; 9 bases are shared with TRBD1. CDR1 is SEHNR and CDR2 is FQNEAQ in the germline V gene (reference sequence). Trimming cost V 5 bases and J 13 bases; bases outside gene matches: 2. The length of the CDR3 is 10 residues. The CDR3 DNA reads TGTGCCAGCAGCGCGGGACAGGGCACCTTC. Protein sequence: CASSAGQGTF.

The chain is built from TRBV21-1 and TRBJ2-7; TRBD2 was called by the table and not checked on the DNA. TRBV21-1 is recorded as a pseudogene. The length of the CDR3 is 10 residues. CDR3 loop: CASVAHEQYF. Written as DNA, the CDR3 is TGTGCCAGCGTCGCGCACGAGCAGTACTTC.

The CDR3 DNA reads TGTGCCACCCGAGGGGAACTGCGTACAGATACGCAGTATTTT. Its protein product is CATRGELRTDTQYF. This chain uses TRBV6-1 with TRBJ2-3; the D call may be TRBD1 or TRBD2 (5 bases each). The CDR3 has 14 residues. Trimming shortened V by 10 bases and J by 3 bases, and 17 bases separated the two germline ends. Looked up from germline, CDR1 is MNHNS and CDR2 is SASEGT.

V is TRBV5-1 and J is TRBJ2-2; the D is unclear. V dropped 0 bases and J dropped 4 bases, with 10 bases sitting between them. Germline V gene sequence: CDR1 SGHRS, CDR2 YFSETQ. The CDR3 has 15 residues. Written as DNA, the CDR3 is TGCGCCAGCAGCTTGGACAGTACCTCCACCGGGGAGCTGTTTTTT. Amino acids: CASSLDSTSTGELFF.

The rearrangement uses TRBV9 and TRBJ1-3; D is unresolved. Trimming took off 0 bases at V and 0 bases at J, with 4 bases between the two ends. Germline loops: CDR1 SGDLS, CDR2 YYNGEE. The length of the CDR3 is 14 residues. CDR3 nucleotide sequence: TGTGCCAGCAGCGTAGCCATCTCTGGAAACACCATATATTTT. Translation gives CASSVAISGNTIYF.

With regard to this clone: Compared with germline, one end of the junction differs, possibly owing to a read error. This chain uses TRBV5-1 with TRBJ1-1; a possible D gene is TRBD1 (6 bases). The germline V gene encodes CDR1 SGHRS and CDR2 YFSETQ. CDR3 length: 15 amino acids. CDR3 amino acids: CASSPGGRRNTEAFF. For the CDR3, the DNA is TGTGCCAGCAGCCCCGGGGGGCGGCGGAACACTGAAGCTTTCTTT.

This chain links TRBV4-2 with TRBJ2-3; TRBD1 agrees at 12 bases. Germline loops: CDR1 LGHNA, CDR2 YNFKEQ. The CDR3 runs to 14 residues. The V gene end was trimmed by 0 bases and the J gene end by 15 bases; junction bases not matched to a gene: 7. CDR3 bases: TGTGCCAGCAGCCAAGACCGGGGACAGGGGGCTTATTATTTT. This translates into CASSQDRGQGAYYF.

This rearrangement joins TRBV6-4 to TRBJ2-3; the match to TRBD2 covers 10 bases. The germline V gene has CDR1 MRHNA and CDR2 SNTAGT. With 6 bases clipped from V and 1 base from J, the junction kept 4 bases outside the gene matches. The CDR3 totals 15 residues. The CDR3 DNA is TGTGCCAGCAGCGGGACTAGCGCGCGCACAGATACGCAGTATTTT. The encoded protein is CASSGTSARTDTQYF.

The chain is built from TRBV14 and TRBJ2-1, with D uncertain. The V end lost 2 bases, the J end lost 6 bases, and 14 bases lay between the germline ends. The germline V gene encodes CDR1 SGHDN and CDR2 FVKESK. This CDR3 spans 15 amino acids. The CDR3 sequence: CASSQWQAGINEQFF. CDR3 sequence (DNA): TGTGCCAGCAGCCAATGGCAGGCTGGCATCAATGAGCAGTTCTTC.

CDR3 nucleotides: TGTGCCTGGAGAGGAGGTGGCTACACTGAAGCTTTCTTT. Its translation is CAWRGGGYTEAFF. The chain couples TRBV30 to TRBJ1-1, with D uncertain. With 3 bases removed from V and 3 bases from J, the gap between germline ends came to 11 bases. Germline CDR1 is GTSNPN and CDR2 is SVGIG (reference sequence). The CDR3 totals 13 residues.

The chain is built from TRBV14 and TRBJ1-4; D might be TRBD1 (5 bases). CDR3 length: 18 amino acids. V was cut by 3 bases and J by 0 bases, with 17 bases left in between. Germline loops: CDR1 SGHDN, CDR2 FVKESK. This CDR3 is CASSQGRSGTATNEKLFF. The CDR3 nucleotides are TGTGCCAGCAGCCAGGGTCGGTCCGGGACGGCAACTAATGAAAAACTGTTTTTT.